A selection of T cell receptor beta chains follows, all from one sample in a study of CD8 T cells in ankylosing spondylitis. TCRdb reanalysed the 5' RACE reads using MiXCR and keeps one entry per CDR3 protein. The repertoire holds about 540,000 distinct CDR3 sequences, with about an eighth as singletons. The sequenced sample consisted of blood, either unsorted or a sorted T cell fraction (not recorded which). These TCRs come from a male donor with ankylosing spondylitis. Both conserved end residues are trimmed from each CDR3. Clone size is given for some rows only: seen once, a few or many times, or a class if the clone is expanded.

abundance	len	v_gene	j_gene	CDR3aa
.	11	TRBV11-2	TRBJ2-1	ASSTDRPNEQF
many	12	TRBV5-1	TRBJ2-1	ASSLDSSPNEQF
few	11	TRBV29-1	TRBJ1-6	SVRDNEGSPLH
.	13	TRBV7-9	TRBJ2-3	ASSLVAGSTDTQY
few	11	TRBV27	TRBJ1-1	ASSGFLNTEAF
.	13	TRBV5-1	TRBJ2-3	ASSLRPPAADTQY
few	12	TRBV20-1	TRBJ1-2	SARVDRITYGYT
few	16	TRBV3-1	TRBJ2-5	ASSRLVGTSGRAETQY
.	13	TRBV7-9	TRBJ2-7	ASSSSPRDSYEQY
few	14	TRBV11-2	TRBJ1-6	ASSTSGGQGHSPLH
.	13	TRBV24-1	TRBJ2-1	ATSDRGLAGQEQF
few	13	TRBV7-8	TRBJ2-2	ASSQGGTYTGELF
.	10	TRBV20-1	TRBJ1-1	SAREVGGEAF
.	11	TRBV6-1	TRBJ2-2	ASSEHLTGELF
few	14	TRBV5-6	TRBJ2-1	ASSTSGTGGYNEQF
few	11	TRBV20-1	TRBJ2-5	SARIVAVETQY
few	15	TRBV3-1	TRBJ1-1	ASSFRTEPFEGTEAF